These 17 T cell receptor beta chains originate from one sample sequenced in a study of T cells after yellow fever vaccination. TCRdb re-called the 5' RACE reads with MiXCR, one entry per CDR3 protein. Of hundreds of thousands of distinct CDR3 sequences detected, about 14% appear once; the ten largest clones hold over 11%. The sample consisted of PBMCs, taken on the day of the yellow fever booster vaccination. Receptor source: a man aged 25-45 years who received the YFV17D yellow fever vaccine.

This clonotype was observed many times. The rearrangement links TRBV20-1 to TRBJ2-7; D might be TRBD1 (6 bases). Trimming shortened V by 0 bases and J by 7 bases, and 13 bases separated the two germline ends. This CDR3 spans 13 amino acids. The germline CDR1 and CDR2 sequences are DFQATT and SNEGSKA (reference sequence). The CDR3 sequence: CSARDLQGREQYF. For the CDR3, the DNA is TGCAGTGCTAGAGATCTGCAGGGGCGGGAGCAGTACTTC.

This clonotype came up a few times. The chain couples TRBV24-1 to TRBJ2-5, with TRBD1 identical over 9 bases. The V gene end was trimmed by 4 bases and the J gene end by 4 bases; junction bases not matched to a gene: 9. The CDR3 covers 16 residues. Per germline, CDR1 KGHDR and CDR2 SFDVKD. Written as DNA, the CDR3 is TGTGCCACCAGTGACCCGACAGGGGGTTGGAGAGAGACCCAGTACTTC. Residues: CATSDPTGGWRETQYF.

The chain uses TRBV6-1 and TRBJ1-1, with a possible D match to TRBD1 (6 bases). V was shortened by 5 bases and J by 4 bases, with 14 bases between the two germline ends. The CDR3 length is 14 residues. Germline V gives CDR1 MNHNS, CDR2 SASEGT. CDR3 DNA: TGTGCCAGCAGTCCTTTTCAGGGGACCACTGAAGCTTTCTTT. The encoded protein is CASSPFQGTTEAFF.

This clonotype was found a few times. This chain joins TRBV10-3 and TRBJ1-1; TRBD1 might be the D (6 bases). Germline assignment: CDR1 ENHRY and CDR2 SYGVKD. The ends were cut back, 11 bases at V and 1 base at J, with 23 bases in the middle. The CDR3 length is 16 residues. CDR3: CAAKQGIGGGNTEAFF. CDR3 nucleotide sequence: TGTGCCGCGAAACAGGGCATCGGAGGGGGGAACACTGAAGCTTTCTTT.

The gene calls are TRBV5-6 and TRBJ2-2, with 8 bases fitting TRBD2. Losses at the gene ends were 0 bases for V and 7 bases for J; bases not matched to a gene: 2. The CDR3 covers 14 residues. Germline CDR1 SGHDT, CDR2 YYEEEE. For the CDR3, the DNA is TGTGCCAGCAGCTTGGCCGGGACTAGCGGGGAGCTGTTTTTT. Protein product: CASSLAGTSGELFF.

The chain carries TRBV12-3 or TRBV12-4 and TRBJ1-1; a weak D match, TRBD1 (6 bases). CDR3 size: 13 residues. The germline V and J ends were trimmed by 3 bases and 4 bases, with 9 bases remaining between them. CDR3 amino acids: CASSLAGVTEAFF. CDR3 sequence (DNA): TGTGCCAGCAGTTTGGCAGGGGTCACTGAAGCTTTCTTT.

This clonotype appeared a few times. The rearrangement joins TRBV12-3 or TRBV12-4 to TRBJ2-3, with no clear D. The CDR3 consists of 14 residues. Trimming stripped 7 bases from V and 2 bases from J, with 13 bases between. The CDR3 reads CASKSENLTDTQYF. CDR3 sequence (DNA): TGTGCCAGCAAAAGCGAGAACCTCACAGATACGCAGTATTTT.

This clonotype was seen a single time. The chain links TRBV23-1 to TRBJ2-5; D uncertain. Being an ORF, TRBV23-1 has a function that is uncertain. Trimming stripped 3 bases from V and 0 bases from J, with 5 bases between. The length of the CDR3 is 13 residues. CDR3 loop: CASSHIDQETQYF. CDR3 DNA sequence: TGCGCCAGCAGTCATATCGACCAAGAGACCCAGTACTTC.

This clonotype was seen just once. The CDR3 sequence: CSARLGAGVGETQYF. CDR3 nucleotide sequence: TGCAGTGCTAGACTCGGCGCAGGGGTCGGGGAGACCCAGTACTTC. V and J are TRBV20-1 and TRBJ2-5, with TRBD1 as a possible D gene (6 bases). Germline lookup yields CDR1 DFQATT and CDR2 SNEGSKA (reference sequence). With 2 bases removed from V and 5 bases from J, the gap between germline ends came to 18 bases. CDR3 size: 15 residues.

The CDR3 spells CSAIYSESYNEQFF. The CDR3 bases are TGCAGTGCTATTTATAGCGAATCCTACAATGAGCAGTTCTTC. This rearrangement joins TRBV20-1 to TRBJ2-1, with D tentatively TRBD2 (5 bases). Per the germline V gene, CDR1 is DFQATT and CDR2 is SNEGSKA (reference sequence). The V end was cut by 4 bases, the J end by 1 base, with 11 bases between. The CDR3 consists of 14 residues.

The chain recombines TRBV5-1 with TRBJ2-5, with 11 bases aligning to TRBD2. Germline-derived CDR1 and CDR2 are SGHRS and YFSETQ. The J segment lost 2 bases and the V segment lost 4 bases, leaving 4 bases of the junction unmatched. The CDR3 runs to 15 residues. CDR3 protein: CASSVGTSGQETQYF. CDR3 coding DNA: TGCGCCAGCAGCGTTGGGACTAGCGGACAAGAGACCCAGTACTTC.

There are a few counts of this clonotype. In DNA form, the CDR3 reads TGTGCCAGTAGTACCCAGGGGACTAGCGGCAATGAGCAGTTCTTC. Its translation: CASSTQGTSGNEQFF. This chain uses TRBV19 with TRBJ2-1; 11 nucleotides match TRBD2. The germline V gene has CDR1 LNHDA and CDR2 SQIVND (reference sequence). V was clipped by 4 bases and J by 6 bases; unmatched bases: 5. The CDR3 spans 15 residues.

Ten or more counts support this clonotype. The gene calls are TRBV7-8 and TRBJ2-2; D not resolved. This CDR3 spans 12 amino acids. Looked up from germline, CDR1 is SGHVS and CDR2 is FQNEAQ. Deletions cut 5 bases from V and 8 bases from J, with 9 bases between. CDR3: CASSEALGELFF. In DNA form, the CDR3 reads TGTGCCAGCAGCGAGGCCTTGGGGGAGCTGTTTTTT.

The chain couples TRBV28 to TRBJ1-6; maybe TRBD1 (6 bases). The germline gives CDR1 MDHEN, CDR2 SYDVKM. The CDR3 covers 14 residues. With 6 bases removed from V and 8 bases from J, the gap between germline ends came to 14 bases. The CDR3 DNA is TGTGCCAGCAGCCCACAGGGACGATATTCACCCCTCCACTTT. Encoded protein: CASSPQGRYSPLHF.

This clonotype was seen repeatedly, ten times or more. This chain connects TRBV29-1 to TRBJ2-3, with 7 bases aligning to TRBD2. The CDR3 totals 13 residues. The germline V gene has CDR1 SQVTM and CDR2 ANQGSEA. The V gene end was trimmed by 8 bases and the J gene end by 2 bases; junction bases not matched to a gene: 7. CDR3: CSIEAGTTDTQYF. The CDR3 DNA reads TGCAGCATAGAAGCGGGGACCACAGATACGCAGTATTTT.

This clonotype was found a few times. V is TRBV10-3 and J is TRBJ2-2, with 8 bases identical to TRBD2. Germline trimming cut 3 bases from V and 13 bases from J; bases unmatched to any gene: 19. The CDR3 covers 17 residues. CDR1 ENHRY and CDR2 SYGVKD come from the germline V gene. The CDR3 region is CAISEDSGTRRFPRLFF. The DNA of the CDR3 is TGTGCCATCAGTGAAGACTCCGGGACTAGAAGATTCCCGAGGCTGTTTTTT.

The chain uses TRBV10-2 and TRBJ1-2; TRBD1 matches at 8 bases. Germline V lookup: CDR1 WSHSY, CDR2 SAAADI. V was pared by 0 bases and J by 6 bases, with 9 bases of the junction left unmatched. This CDR3 has 16 amino acids. DNA of the CDR3: TGCGCCAGCAGTGAGTCGATTCTTCCAGGGGGCAATGGCTACACCTTC. This sequence encodes CASSESILPGGNGYTF.